This record covers a single T cell receptor beta chain. This sample is drawn from a study of technical replicates of blood from several donors. Sequenced by immunoSEQ multiplex PCR; TCRdb stores in-frame clones only, minus some. The table has 85,000 to 100,000 clones, around 96% seen once. The CDR3 totals 13 residues. Trimming at V came to 4 bases and at J to 9 bases, leaving 5 bases not matched to a gene. CDR1 and CDR2 from the germline V gene are SGDLS and YYNGEE. This chain uses TRBV9 with TRBJ1-2, with 11 bases that match TRBD1. The sample was T cells isolated from PBMCs. The sequence was obtained from a human donor in good health. CDR3 sequence reads: CASSTRDRGSYTF. The CDR3 DNA sequence: TGTGCCAGCAGCACCCGGGACAGGGGGAGCTACACCTTC.